A selection of T cell receptor beta chains follows, all from one sample in a study of blood T cell repertoires in COVID-19. Generated by immunoSEQ multiplex PCR, the TCRdb table keeps only in-frame clones and is missing some. The table includes a few hundred thousand clones, around 88% detected once. Sequencing was performed on peripheral blood. Receptor source: a woman aged 45-65 years with acute or convalescent COVID-19. Both conserved end residues are part of each CDR3. Each record gives: D gene, clone size, J gene, V gene, CDR3 protein, CDR3 DNA. D genes are given only for firm matches. Only part of the rows carry a size: once, few, many, or a class if the clone is expanded.

>TRBD2|NA|TRBJ2-7|TRBV2
CASRGSSGRSTQYF
TGTGCCAGCAGGGGATCTAGCGGGAGGTCGACGCAGTACTTC
>TRBD1|few|TRBJ2-7|TRBV3-1/TRBV3-2
CASSRNRGGSYEQYF
TGTGCCAGCAGCCGAAACAGGGGTGGCTCCTACGAGCAGTACTTC
>NA|once|TRBJ1-4|TRBV7-8
CASSPGASEKLFF
TGTGCCAGCAGCCCCGGTGCGAGTGAAAAACTGTTTTTT
>TRBD1|NA|TRBJ1-1|TRBV19
CASSILTGGNTEAFF
TGTGCCAGTAGTATCTTAACAGGGGGCAACACTGAAGCTTTCTTT
>TRBD2|NA|TRBJ2-6|TRBV5-4
CASSSGSSSGANVLTF
TGTGCCAGCAGTAGCGGGTCATCCTCTGGGGCCAACGTCCTGACTTTC
>TRBD2|few|TRBJ2-7|TRBV29-1
CSALAGDSYEQYF
TGCAGCGCGTTAGCGGGAGATTCGTACGAGCAGTACTTC
>NA|NA|TRBJ1-4|TRBV7-9
CASSFPSSEKLFF
TGTGCCAGCAGCTTCCCGAGTTCCGAAAAACTGTTTTTT
>NA|NA|TRBJ1-1|TRBV5-1
CASSTRSNTEAFF
TGCGCCAGCAGCACTAGATCCAACACTGAAGCTTTCTTT
>TRBD1|NA|TRBJ1-2|TRBV4-2
CASSQLIDRVDIGYTF
TGTGCCAGCAGCCAACTCATCGACAGGGTCGACATTGGCTACACCTTC
>TRBD1|NA|TRBJ1-6|TRBV19
CATGQGDSPLHF
TGTGCCACGGGACAGGGAGATTCACCCCTCCACTTT
>NA|NA|TRBJ2-2|TRBV19
CASSRQANTGELFF
TGTGCCAGTTCACGGCAGGCCAACACCGGGGAGCTGTTTTTT
>NA|once|TRBJ1-1|TRBV5-4
CASSLAVSVGEAFF
TGTGCCAGCAGCTTGGCCGTGTCTGTCGGTGAAGCTTTCTTT
>TRBD2|NA|TRBJ2-7|TRBV6-4
CASSDGTIYEQYF
TGTGCCAGCAGTGACGGGACTATCTACGAGCAGTACTTC
>TRBD1|NA|TRBJ2-5|TRBV10-1
CASSDRTGTQYF
TGCGCCAGCAGTGACCGGACAGGGACCCAGTACTTC
>TRBD1|NA|TRBJ2-1|TRBV9
CASSAQGHEQFF
TGTGCCAGCAGCGCACAGGGGCATGAGCAGTTCTTC
>NA|NA|TRBJ2-6|TRBV10-3
CAINGGMSGANVLTF
TGTGCCATCAATGGAGGAATGTCAGGGGCCAACGTCCTGACTTTC
>TRBD2|NA|TRBJ2-5|TRBV4-1
CASSLSGGGETQYF
TGCGCCAGCAGCCTCAGCGGGGGCGGCGAGACCCAGTACTTC
>NA|NA|TRBJ1-2|TRBV24-1
CATSDGQPRAYGYTF
TGTGCCACCAGTGACGGACAGCCCCGAGCCTATGGCTACACCTTC
>NA|NA|TRBJ2-2|TRBV11-1
CASSLRVDTGELFF
TGTGCCAGCAGCTTGAGGGTTGACACCGGGGAGCTGTTTTTT
>TRBD1|NA|TRBJ2-1|TRBV5-1
CASSASTGGLEQFF
TGCGCCAGCAGCGCGTCGACAGGGGGTTTAGAGCAGTTCTTC
>NA|NA|TRBJ1-3|TRBV2
CASIPVRSGNTIYF
TGTGCCAGCATCCCAGTTCGATCTGGAAACACCATATATTTT
>TRBD2|NA|TRBJ2-3|TRBV5-6
CASSKYMSSGEGADTQYF
TGTGCCAGCAGCAAATATATGTCTAGCGGGGAAGGGGCAGATACGCAGTATTTT
>TRBD1|NA|TRBJ1-1|TRBV5-1
CASSKRITQGGGTEAFF
TGCGCCAGCAGCAAGAGGATCACGCAGGGGGGTGGCACTGAAGCTTTCTTT
>TRBD1|NA|TRBJ2-1|TRBV7-6
CASSFGTGQSSYNEQFF
TGTGCCAGCAGCTTTGGGACAGGTCAAAGCTCCTACAATGAGCAGTTCTTC
>NA|NA|TRBJ2-1|TRBV7-3
CASSLIANEQFF
TGTGCCAGCAGCTTAATAGCCAATGAGCAGTTCTTC
>NA|NA|TRBJ1-1|TRBV7-9
CASSSGVKGTEAFF
TGTGCCAGCAGCTCAGGGGTGAAGGGGACTGAAGCTTTCTTT
>NA|NA|TRBJ2-5|TRBV9
CASSAPSGVETQYF
TGTGCCAGCAGCGCTCCTTCAGGGGTGGAGACCCAGTACTTC
>TRBD1|NA|TRBJ1-6|TRBV5-5
CASSRFGTVGSPLHF
TGTGCCAGCAGCAGGTTCGGGACAGTCGGATCACCCCTCCACTTT
>NA|once|TRBJ1-2|TRBV12-3/TRBV12-4
CASSLTPDYGYTF
TGTGCCAGCAGTTTAACCCCAGACTATGGCTACACCTTC
>NA|NA|TRBJ2-2|TRBV6-6
CASSPTFTGELFF
TGTGCCAGCAGTCCGACTTTTACCGGGGAGCTGTTTTTT
>NA|NA|TRBJ1-1|TRBV6-5
CASSYRSTHNTEAFF
TGTGCCAGCAGTTACCGGTCCACCCATAACACTGAAGCTTTCTTT
>TRBD2|NA|TRBJ2-7|TRBV11-2
CASSLGSGEPYEQYF
TGTGCCAGCAGCTTAGGGAGCGGGGAACCCTACGAGCAGTACTTC
>TRBD1|once|TRBJ2-5|TRBV30
CAWSVPNRGQETQYF
TGTGCCTGGAGTGTGCCTAACAGGGGCCAAGAGACCCAGTACTTC
>NA|NA|TRBJ2-3|TRBV5-1
CASSLAGKITDTQYF
TGCGCCAGCAGCTTGGCCGGGAAAATCACAGATACGCAGTATTTT
>NA|few|TRBJ1-1|TRBV27
CASSLGLMTMNTEAFF
TGTGCCAGCAGTCTTGGACTCATGACCATGAACACTGAAGCTTTCTTT
>NA|NA|TRBJ1-2|TRBV5-1
CASSAAGGNSPNYGYTF
TGCGCCAGCAGCGCCGCCGGAGGAAACAGCCCTAACTATGGCTACACCTTC
>TRBD1|NA|TRBJ2-7|TRBV7-2
CASSQGRDRGGEQYF
TGTGCCAGCAGCCAAGGCCGGGACAGGGGAGGCGAGCAGTACTTC
>TRBD2|once|TRBJ2-1|TRBV18
CASSPVAGGYNEQFF
TGTGCCAGCTCACCAGTAGCGGGAGGGTACAATGAGCAGTTCTTC
>NA|NA|TRBJ1-5|TRBV24-1
CATSAEPNQPQHF
TGTGCCACCAGTGCAGAACCTAATCAGCCCCAGCATTTT
>TRBD1|NA|TRBJ2-3|TRBV30
CAWSVSRTGHTDTQYF
TGTGCCTGGAGTGTATCCCGGACAGGGCACACAGATACGCAGTATTTT
>NA|NA|TRBJ1-1|TRBV5-4
CASSLGSGNTEAFF
TGTGCCAGCAGCTTGGGATCAGGGAACACTGAAGCTTTCTTT
>NA|once|TRBJ2-3|TRBV4-1
CASSQSRTGTDTQYF
TGCGCCAGCAGCCAATCCCGGACAGGCACAGATACGCAGTATTTT
>TRBD1|NA|TRBJ1-3|TRBV7-9
CASSRSGQEAGNTIYF
TGTGCCAGCAGTAGATCGGGACAGGAGGCTGGAAACACCATATATTTT
>TRBD1|few|TRBJ1-2|TRBV9
CASSPGQGADYGYTF
TGTGCCAGCAGCCCGGGACAGGGGGCGGACTATGGCTACACCTTC